This paragraph reports one TCR beta chain. Its target is not known. The data originate from a study of T cell repertoires in cytomegalovirus infection. About the study: Public TCR beta signatures were indicative of both CMV infection and a matching HLA type. Findings of the study overall: The ex vivo response was dominated by HLA-C-restricted CMV-specific TCR beta clonotypes.

V gave up 3 bases and J gave up 0 bases; unmatched junction bases: 6. This CDR3 is built from 16 residues. CDR1 is SGHTA, CDR2 FQGTGA, per germline. TCRdb re-called the reads through MiXCR, storing one row per CDR3 protein. The table has approximately 500,000 distinct CDR3 sequences, about 15% seen once. This TCR derives from a human donor in good health (CMV status not recorded). Some clones in this sample may be carry-over from other donors' samples. The material sequenced was CD8+ T cells from PBMCs. The V call is TRBV7-3, the J call TRBJ1-1, with TRBD1 identical over 8 bases. The CDR3 sequence: CASSLGDRLMNTEAFF. The DNA of the CDR3 is TGTGCCAGCAGCTTGGGGGACAGGCTTATGAACACTGAAGCTTTCTTT. Looking up the rest from reference TRBV7-3 and TRBJ1-1 gives the full variable domain: GAGVSQTPSNKVTEKGKYVELRCDPISGHTALYWYRQSLGQGPEFLIYFQGTGAADDSGLPNDRFFAVRPEGSVSTLKIQRTERGDSAVYLCASSLGDRLMNTEAFFGQGTRLTVV.